This T cell receptor beta chain was observed in a study of T cell repertoires in cytomegalovirus infection. Study at large: In the study, CMV epitopes included recently identified HLA-C-restricted and well-studied HLA-B-restricted ones. Public TCR beta signatures marked donors with CMV infection and the matching HLA. Study-wide results and limits: There were HLA-C-restricted CMV-specific TCR beta clonotypes dominating the ex vivo response.

Germline lookup yields CDR1 KGHSH and CDR2 LQKENI. V was clipped by 4 bases and J by 3 bases, with 19 bases between them. The CDR3 is made up of 16 amino acids. A single record per CDR3 protein comes from TCRdb applying MiXCR to the reads. Altogether roughly 920,000 distinct CDR3 sequences are present, under 40% being singletons, with the ten largest covering around an eighth. In the case of this clonotype: What it recognizes is unknown.

The TCR was taken from a human donor in good health (CMV status not recorded). Some clones in this sample may be carry-over from other donors' samples. Sequencing used cultured CD8+ T cells from PBMCs, obtained from culture after CMV antigen stimulation. This sequence joins TRBV18 and TRBJ2-7; D not resolved. CDR3 in amino acids: CASSRIGTNPYYEQYF. The CDR3 DNA reads as TGTGCCAGCTCACGGATTGGCACAAACCCTTACTACGAGCAGTACTTC.